This TCR beta chain appears in the sequencing data of a study of T-cell memory formation after mild COVID-19. Study-level points and caveats: The appearance of some responding clones in pre-infection memory suggested that cross-reactive memory joined.

TCRdb re-called the 5' RACE reads with MiXCR, one entry per CDR3 protein. The sample consists of 210,000 or so distinct CDR3 sequences, roughly 30% of them appearing once. About this clonotype: The target antigen is unknown.

The sample was PBMCs or a T cell subset sorted from them (not recorded which). The TCR was taken from an adult woman who had mild COVID-19 (a few samples of this study predate the infection). Cell type and time point are not known.

The CDR3 coding sequence is TGTGCCAGCAGCTCTACACGGGGCAACGAGCAGTACTTC. This encodes CASSSTRGNEQYF. This chain joins TRBV7-8 and TRBJ2-7; D is possibly TRBD1 or TRBD2 (5 bases each). CDR1 is SGHVS and CDR2 is FQNEAQ in the germline V gene. The length of the CDR3 is 13 residues. Trimming pared 4 bases from V and 5 bases from J, leaving 12 bases between.